This TCR beta chain was identified in a study of T-cell reconstitution after alpha-beta-depleted transplantation in children. Study findings and constraints: A year post-transplant, T-cell counts and diversity derived mostly from newly produced T cells. The study reportedly traced alpha-beta T cells about two months after transplant to several hundred expanded graft clones.

Per the germline V gene, CDR1 is DFQATT and CDR2 is SNEGSKA (reference sequence). Trimming removed 3 bases at V and 2 bases at J, with 15 bases between. The CDR3 consists of 15 residues. This clonotype came up many times. What it binds is unknown. Using unique molecular identifiers, the investigators prepared the TCRbeta library. TCRdb re-derived calls from the PCR reads in MiXCR, one entry per CDR3 protein. The sample lists about 600,000 distinct CDR3 sequences; over 10% were seen once. The input for sequencing was PBMCs, mostly from graft donor cells, taken 360 days after TCRalphabeta/CD19-depleted stem cell transplant. The J gene is TRBJ2-3, the V gene TRBV20-1; the D is unclear. The sequence derives from a male patient younger than 18 who had a stem cell transplant for acute myeloid leukemia, so the T cells may come from the graft donor. The CDR3 nucleotides are TGCAGTGCTAGTTTGGTCGGCGGCTTCACAGATACGCAGTATTTT. Protein sequence: CSASLVGGFTDTQYF.